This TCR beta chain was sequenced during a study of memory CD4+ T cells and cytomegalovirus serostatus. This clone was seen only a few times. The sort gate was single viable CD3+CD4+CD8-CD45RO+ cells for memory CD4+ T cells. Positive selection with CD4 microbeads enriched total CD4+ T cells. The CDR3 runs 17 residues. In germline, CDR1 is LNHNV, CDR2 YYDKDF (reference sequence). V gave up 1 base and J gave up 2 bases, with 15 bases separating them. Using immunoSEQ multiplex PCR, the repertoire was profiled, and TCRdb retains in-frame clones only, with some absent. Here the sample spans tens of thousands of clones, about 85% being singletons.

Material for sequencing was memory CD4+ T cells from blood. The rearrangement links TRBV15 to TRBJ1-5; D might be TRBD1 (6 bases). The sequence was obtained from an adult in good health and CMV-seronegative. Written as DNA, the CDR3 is TGTGCCACCAGCAGAGGAGGACGACAGGTTCGCAATCAGCCCCAGCATTTT. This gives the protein CATSRGGRQVRNQPQHF.